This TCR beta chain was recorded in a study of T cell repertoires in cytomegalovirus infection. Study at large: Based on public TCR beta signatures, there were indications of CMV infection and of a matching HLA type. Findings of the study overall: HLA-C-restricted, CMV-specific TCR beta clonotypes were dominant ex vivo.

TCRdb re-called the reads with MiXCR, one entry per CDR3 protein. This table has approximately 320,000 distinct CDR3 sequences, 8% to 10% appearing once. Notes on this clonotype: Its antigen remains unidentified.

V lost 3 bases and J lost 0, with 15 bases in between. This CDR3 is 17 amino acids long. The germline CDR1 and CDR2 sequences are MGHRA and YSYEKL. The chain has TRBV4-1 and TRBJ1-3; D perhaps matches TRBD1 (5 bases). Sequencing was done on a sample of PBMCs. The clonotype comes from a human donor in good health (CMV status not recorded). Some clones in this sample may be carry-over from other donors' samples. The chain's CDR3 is CASSHPGGGNSGNTIYF. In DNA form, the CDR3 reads TGCGCCAGCAGCCACCCCGGCGGGGGGAACTCTGGAAACACCATATATTTT.